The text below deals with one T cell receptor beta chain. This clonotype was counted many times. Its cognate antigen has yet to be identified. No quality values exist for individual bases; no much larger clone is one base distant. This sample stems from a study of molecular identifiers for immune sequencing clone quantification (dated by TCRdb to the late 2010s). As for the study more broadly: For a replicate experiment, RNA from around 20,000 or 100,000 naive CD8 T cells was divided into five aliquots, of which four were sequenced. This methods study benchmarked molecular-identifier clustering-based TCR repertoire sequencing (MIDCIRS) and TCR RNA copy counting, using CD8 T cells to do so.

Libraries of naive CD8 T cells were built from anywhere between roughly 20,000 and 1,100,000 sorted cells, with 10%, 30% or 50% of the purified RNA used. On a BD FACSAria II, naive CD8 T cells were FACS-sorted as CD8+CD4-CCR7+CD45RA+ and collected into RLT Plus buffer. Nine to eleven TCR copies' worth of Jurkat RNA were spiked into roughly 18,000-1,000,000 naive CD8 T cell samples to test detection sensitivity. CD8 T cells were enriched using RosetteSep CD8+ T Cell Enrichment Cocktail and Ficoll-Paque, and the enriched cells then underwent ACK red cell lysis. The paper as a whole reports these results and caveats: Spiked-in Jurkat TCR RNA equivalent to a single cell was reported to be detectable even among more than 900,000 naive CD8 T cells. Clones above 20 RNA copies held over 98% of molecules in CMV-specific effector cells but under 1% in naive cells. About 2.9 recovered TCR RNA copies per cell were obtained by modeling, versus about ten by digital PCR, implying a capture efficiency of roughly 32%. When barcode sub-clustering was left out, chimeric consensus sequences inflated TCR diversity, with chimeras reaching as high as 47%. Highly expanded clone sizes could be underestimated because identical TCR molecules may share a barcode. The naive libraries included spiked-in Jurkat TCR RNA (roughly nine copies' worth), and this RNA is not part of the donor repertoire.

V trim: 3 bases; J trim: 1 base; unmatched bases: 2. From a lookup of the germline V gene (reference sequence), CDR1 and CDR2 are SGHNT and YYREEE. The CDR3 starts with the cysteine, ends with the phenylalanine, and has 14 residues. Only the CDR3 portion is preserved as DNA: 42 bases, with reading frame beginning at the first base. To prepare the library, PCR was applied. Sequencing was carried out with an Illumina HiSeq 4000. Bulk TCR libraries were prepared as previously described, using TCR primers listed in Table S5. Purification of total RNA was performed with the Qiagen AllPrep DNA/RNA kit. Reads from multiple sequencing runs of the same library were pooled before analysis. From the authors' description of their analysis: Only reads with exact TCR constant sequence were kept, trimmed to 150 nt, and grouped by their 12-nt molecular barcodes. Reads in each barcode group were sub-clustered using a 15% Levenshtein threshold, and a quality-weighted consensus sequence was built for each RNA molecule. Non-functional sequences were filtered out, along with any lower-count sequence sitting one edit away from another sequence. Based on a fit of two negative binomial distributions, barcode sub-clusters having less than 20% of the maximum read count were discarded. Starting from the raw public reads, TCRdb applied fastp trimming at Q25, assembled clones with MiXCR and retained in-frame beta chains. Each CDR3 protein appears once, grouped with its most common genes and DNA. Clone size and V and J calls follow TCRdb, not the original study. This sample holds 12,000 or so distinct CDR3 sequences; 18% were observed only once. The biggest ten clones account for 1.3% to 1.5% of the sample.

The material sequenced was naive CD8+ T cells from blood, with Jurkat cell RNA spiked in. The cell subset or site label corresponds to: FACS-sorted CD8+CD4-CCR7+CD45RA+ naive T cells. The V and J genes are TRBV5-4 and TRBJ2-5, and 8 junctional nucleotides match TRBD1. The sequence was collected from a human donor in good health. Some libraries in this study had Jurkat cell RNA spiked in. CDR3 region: CASSSGQGQETQYF. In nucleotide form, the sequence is TGTGCCAGCAGCTCCGGACAGGGCCAAGAGACCCAGTACTTC. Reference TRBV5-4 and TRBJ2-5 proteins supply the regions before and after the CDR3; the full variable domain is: ETGVTQSPTHLIKTRGQQVTLRCSSQSGHNTVSWYQQALGQGPQFIFQYYREEENGRGNFPPRFSGLQFPNYSSELNVNALELDDSALYLCASSSGQGQETQYFGPGTRLLVL.